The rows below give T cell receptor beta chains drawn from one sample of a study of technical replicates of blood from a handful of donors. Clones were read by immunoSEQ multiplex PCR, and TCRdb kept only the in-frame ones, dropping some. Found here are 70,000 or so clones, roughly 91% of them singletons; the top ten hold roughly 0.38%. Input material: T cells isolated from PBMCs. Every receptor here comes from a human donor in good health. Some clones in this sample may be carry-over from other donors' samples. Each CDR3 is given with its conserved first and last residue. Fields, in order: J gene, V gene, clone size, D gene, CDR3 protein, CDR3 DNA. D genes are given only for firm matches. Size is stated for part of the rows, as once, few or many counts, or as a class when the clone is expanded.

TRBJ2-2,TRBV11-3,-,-,CASSLLFSGPNTGELFF,TGTGCCAGCAGCTTACTCTTTTCAGGGCCGAACACCGGGGAGCTGTTTTTT
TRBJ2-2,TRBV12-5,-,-,CASGLVLIGANTGELFF,TGTGCTAGTGGTTTGGTACTCATCGGGGCGAACACCGGGGAGCTGTTTTTT
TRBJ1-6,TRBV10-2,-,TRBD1,CASSNTGQTGSYNSPLHF,TGCGCCAGCAGTAATACAGGCCAGACAGGGTCCTATAATTCACCCCTCCACTTT
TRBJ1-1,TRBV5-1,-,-,CASSPDGARAEAFF,TGCGCCAGCAGCCCTGATGGGGCCAGGGCTGAAGCTTTCTTT
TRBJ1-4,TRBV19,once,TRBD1,CAKPGQRANEKLFF,TGTGCCAAACCGGGACAGCGGGCTAATGAAAAACTGTTTTTT
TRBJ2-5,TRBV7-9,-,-,CASSNEWGPETQYF,TGTGCCAGCAGCAACGAATGGGGGCCAGAGACCCAGTACTTC
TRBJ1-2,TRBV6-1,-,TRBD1,CASSDLSTGVNYGYTF,TGTGCCAGCAGTGACCTTAGTACAGGGGTGAACTATGGCTACACCTTC
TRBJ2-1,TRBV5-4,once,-,CASSSSRLGGFYNEQFF,TGTGCCAGCAGCTCTAGCAGGCTAGGCGGTTTTTACAATGAGCAGTTCTTC
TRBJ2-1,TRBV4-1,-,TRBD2,CASSEAGGPYNEQFF,TGCGCCAGCAGCGAAGCGGGAGGGCCCTACAATGAGCAGTTCTTC
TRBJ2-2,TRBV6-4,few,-,CASSRTGNTGELFF,TGTGCCAGCAGTCGTACAGGAAACACCGGGGAGCTGTTTTTT
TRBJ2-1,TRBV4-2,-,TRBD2,CASSPGLAGYGEQFF,TGTGCCAGCAGCCCCGGACTAGCGGGGTACGGGGAGCAGTTCTTC
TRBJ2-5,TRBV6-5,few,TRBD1,CASSNFGTGGETQYF,TGTGCCAGCAGTAACTTCGGGACAGGGGGAGAGACCCAGTACTTC
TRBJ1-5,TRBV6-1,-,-,CASSEPRSNQPQHF,TGTGCCAGCAGTGAACCCAGGTCCAATCAGCCCCAGCATTTT
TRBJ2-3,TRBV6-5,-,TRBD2,CASSYRRLAGTDTQYF,TGTGCCAGCAGTTACCGGCGTCTAGCGGGCACAGATACGCAGTATTTT
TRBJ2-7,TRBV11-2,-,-,CASSPPSSRWGREQYF,TGTGCCAGCAGCCCCCCCTCCTCTAGGTGGGGCAGGGAGCAGTACTTC
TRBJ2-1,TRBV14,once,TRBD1,CASSQDLGIGGVYNEQFF,TGTGCCAGCAGCCAAGATTTGGGCATAGGGGGCGTCTACAATGAGCAGTTCTTC
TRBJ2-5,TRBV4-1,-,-,CASSRAPRLPGSYVETQYF,TGCGCCAGCAGCCGCGCGCCTCGTTTACCGGGGAGTTATGTGGAGACCCAGTACTTC
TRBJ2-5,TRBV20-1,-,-,CSARQGETQYF,TGCAGTGCTAGACAGGGAGAGACCCAGTACTTC
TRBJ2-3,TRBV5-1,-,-,CASSLIVLRTDYTDTQYF,TGCGCCAGCAGCTTGATCGTTCTGCGGACAGACTACACAGATACGCAGTATTTT
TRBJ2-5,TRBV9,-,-,CASSVGQGGETQYF,TGTGCCAGCAGCGTAGGTCAGGGGGGAGAGACCCAGTACTTC
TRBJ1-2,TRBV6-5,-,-,CASSYSRDRLNYGYTF,TGTGCCAGCAGTTACTCCAGGGATCGACTTAACTATGGCTACACCTTC
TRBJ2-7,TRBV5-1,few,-,CASSLSQGRSYEQYF,TGCGCCAGCAGCTTGAGCCAGGGAAGATCCTACGAGCAGTACTTC
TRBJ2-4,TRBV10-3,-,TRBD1,CAISDKTGGLSKNIQYF,TGTGCCATCAGTGACAAGACAGGGGGCTTGTCCAAAAACATTCAGTACTTC
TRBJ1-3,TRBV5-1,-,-,CASSLVGQFSGNTIYF,TGCGCCAGCAGCTTGGTTGGGCAGTTCTCTGGAAACACCATATATTTT
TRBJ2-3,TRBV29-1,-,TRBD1,CSVETLQGAGDTQYF,TGCAGCGTTGAGACCCTACAGGGGGCGGGAGATACGCAGTATTTT
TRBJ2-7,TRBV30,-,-,CAWRATTQDEQYF,TGTGCCTGGAGGGCCACTACACAAGACGAGCAGTACTTC
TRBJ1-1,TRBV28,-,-,CASSYPGQPRGSFF,TGTGCCAGCAGTTACCCGGGACAACCCCGAGGGTCTTTCTTT
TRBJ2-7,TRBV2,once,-,CASLAEHGSRGYEQYF,TGTGCCAGCCTAGCAGAACACGGGTCAAGGGGGTACGAGCAGTACTTC
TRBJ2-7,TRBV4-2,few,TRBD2,CASSRRTSNFDEQYF,TGTGCCAGCAGCCGCCGGACTAGCAACTTTGACGAGCAGTACTTC
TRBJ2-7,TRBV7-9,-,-,CASSLSGKPLYYEQYF,TGTGCCAGCAGCTTATCGGGTAAACCGCTCTACTACGAGCAGTACTTC
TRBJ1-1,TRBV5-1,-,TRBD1,CASSTQGLGTEAFF,TGCGCCAGCAGCACACAGGGGCTGGGCACTGAAGCTTTCTTT
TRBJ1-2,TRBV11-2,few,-,CASSPWTTPNYGYTF,TGTGCCAGCAGCCCCTGGACAACTCCTAACTATGGCTACACCTTC
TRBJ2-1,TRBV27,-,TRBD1,CASASTGVLYYNEQFF,TGTGCCAGCGCGTCGACAGGGGTGCTCTACTACAATGAGCAGTTCTTC
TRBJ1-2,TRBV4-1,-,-,CASSQDRGGYGYTF,TGCGCCAGCAGCCAAGATCGGGGTGGCTATGGCTACACCTTC
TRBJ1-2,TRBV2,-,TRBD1,CASGRETGNYGYTF,TGTGCCAGCGGAAGAGAGACAGGGAACTATGGCTACACCTTC
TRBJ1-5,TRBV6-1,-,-,CAVKRVILDQPQHF,TGTGCCGTAAAGAGGGTGATATTGGATCAGCCCCAGCATTTT
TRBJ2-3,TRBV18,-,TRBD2,CASSPGGFSDTQYF,TGTGCCAGCTCACCGGGGGGGTTTTCAGATACGCAGTATTTT
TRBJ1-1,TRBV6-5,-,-,CASSSAGRWTEAFF,TGTGCCAGCAGCTCGGCAGGGCGATGGACTGAAGCTTTCTTT
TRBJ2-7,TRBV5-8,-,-,CASSRYEQYF,TGTGCCAGCAGCCGCTACGAGCAGTACTTC
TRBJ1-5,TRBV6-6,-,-,CASSYSRDQPQHF,TGTGCCAGCAGTTACTCGAGGGATCAGCCCCAGCATTTT
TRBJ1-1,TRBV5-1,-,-,CASSLGPLGQVMNTEAFF,TGCGCCAGCAGCCTGGGCCCCCTGGGGCAGGTCATGAACACTGAAGCTTTCTTT
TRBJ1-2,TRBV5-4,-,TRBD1,CASSPGQGLGYGYTF,TGTGCCAGCAGCCCGGGACAGGGTTTGGGATATGGCTACACCTTC
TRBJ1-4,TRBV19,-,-,CASSYPAGPTNEKLFF,TGTGCCAGTAGCTACCCGGCGGGGCCAACTAATGAAAAACTGTTTTTT
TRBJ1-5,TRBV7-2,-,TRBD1,CASSFSDRAYYQPQHF,TGTGCCAGCAGCTTTTCGGACAGGGCTTATTATCAGCCCCAGCATTTT
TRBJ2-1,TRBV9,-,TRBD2,CASSATTPGGNEQFF,TGTGCCAGCAGCGCGACTACGCCGGGGGGGAATGAGCAGTTCTTC
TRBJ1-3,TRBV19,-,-,CASSMSLTGNTIYF,TGTGCCAGTAGTATGAGCTTAACTGGAAACACCATATATTTT
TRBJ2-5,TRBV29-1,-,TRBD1,CSVNRQGEEAQYF,TGCAGCGTGAACCGACAGGGCGAAGAGGCCCAGTACTTC
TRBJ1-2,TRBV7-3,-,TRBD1,CASSPTGGDGYTF,TGTGCCAGCAGCCCAACAGGGGGGGATGGCTACACCTTC
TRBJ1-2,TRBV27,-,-,CASSLYQGNNYGYTF,TGTGCCAGCAGTTTATATCAGGGGAATAACTATGGCTACACCTTC
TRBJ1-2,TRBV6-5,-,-,CASSATAGASEGYTF,TGTGCCAGCAGTGCGACAGCAGGGGCGTCGGAAGGCTACACCTTC
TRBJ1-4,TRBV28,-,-,CASSPADGGNEKLFF,TGTGCCAGCAGTCCGGCGGATGGAGGAAATGAAAAACTGTTTTTT
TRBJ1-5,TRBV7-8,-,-,CASSLEVRGSNQPQHF,TGTGCCAGCAGCTTAGAAGTAAGGGGAAGCAATCAGCCCCAGCATTTT